This T cell receptor beta chain was captured in a study of response to subunit inactivated influenza vaccine. Study-wide results and caveats: Authors proposed each seasonal influenza vaccination draws in few new T cells.

This clonotype was counted between two and nine times. Its antigen is still unknown. Germline V gene sequence: CDR1 DFQATT, CDR2 SNEGSKA (reference sequence). V gave up 3 bases and J gave up 0 bases, with 6 bases separating them. The CDR3 has 13 amino acids. TCRdb independently ran MiXCR on the RT-PCR reads; one entry per CDR3 protein. The data hold about 500,000 distinct CDR3 sequences, with 15% to 20% observed a single time. The sequence was obtained from a man aged 45 to 75 who received an inactivated influenza vaccine. The source was CD4+ T cells sorted from PBMCs, collected roughly 24 months after vaccination. The chain recombines TRBV20-1 with TRBJ2-1, with a tentative D call TRBD1 (5 bases). CDR3 coding DNA: TGCAGTGCTAGGACAGTCTCCTACAATGAGCAGTTCTTC. Its protein product is CSARTVSYNEQFF.